This T cell receptor beta chain was recovered during a study of T cell changes during pregnancy in multiple sclerosis. The table came from immunoSEQ multiplex PCR; TCRdb's copy has only in-frame clones and leaves some out. The data contain fewer than 40,000 clones, nearly 90% of them singletons. Trimming pared 4 bases from V and 5 bases from J, leaving 17 bases between. This CDR3 region has 15 residues. The germline CDR1 and CDR2 sequences are MNHEY and SMNVEV (reference sequence). Material: CD8+ T cells from peripheral blood mononuclear cells, obtained in the second trimester of pregnancy. The sequence derives from a female donor with multiple sclerosis, enrolled in a pregnancy study. The chain combines TRBV27 with TRBJ2-5; D not certain. The CDR3, as DNA: TGTGCCAGCAGTTCAACGTTCGGGTTCTACGAGACCCAGTACTTC. Its translation: CASSSTFGFYETQYF.